The rows below give T cell receptor beta chains drawn from one sample of a study of regulatory T cells in long-lasting Graves disease. TCRdb re-called the multiplex PCR reads through MiXCR, storing one row per CDR3 protein. Here the sample spans more than 400,000 distinct CDR3 sequences, around 15% being singletons. The sample also formed part of further work on T cells in Graves' hyperthyroidism and ophthalmopathy.

The sequencing used peripheral blood mononuclear cells (PBMCs), collected at new diagnosis, from a patient treated with antithyroid drugs. The receptors come from a woman aged 25 to 39 with Graves disease. The CDR3 runs from the conserved cysteine through the conserved F or W.

TRBV6-2/TRBV6-3 | CASIKAGLFF
TRBV20-1 | CSAREDATDTQYF
TRBV28 | CASSLYPEPGEQYF
TRBV18 | CASGTSGSLQTQYF
TRBV6-1 | CASIDPGQENYGYTF
TRBV9 | CVSSAGTVNTEAFF
TRBV5-6 | CASLFPPDIQYF
TRBV2 | CANSEALGRAAHSNQPQHF
TRBV30 | CAWRVEGSGRAFSF
TRBV18 | CASSPDRVEAFF
TRBV7-9 | CASSLANYGYTF
TRBV12-5 | CASGDTGGYYNEQFF
TRBV5-1 | CASSLALAGGESSYNEQFF
TRBV13 | CASSLGLAGGTDEQFF
TRBV7-2 | CASSGDRGEEKLFF
TRBV10-3 | CAISDGPRRPQHF
TRBV28 | CASSSTGVGYGYTF
TRBV5-1 | CASSFGGPDTQYF
TRBV27 | CASSLSLGAVQFF
TRBV20-1 | CSGRQGGSYNSPLHF
TRBV3-1 | CASSQGFGGVDEQFF
TRBV7-2 | CASSSYRSASGTFF
TRBV13 | CASSLGAGGVSF
TRBV20-1 | CSAAPGQDSSYNSPLHF
TRBV5-4 | CASRGGHPNTEAFF
TRBV20-1 | CSARDPRLTDTQYF
TRBV5-1 | CASSASRGQTEAFF
TRBV7-6 | CASSKSQRFGETQYF
TRBV2 | CASSDGGRANIYNEQFF
TRBV6-5 | CASSYMGIEQFF
TRBV12-3/TRBV12-4 | CASSFDRHNSPLHF
TRBV19 | CASSNPLTGSLRFF
TRBV4-2 | CASSQDPPTTLDNEQFF
TRBV7-9 | CASSLLVSDTQYF
TRBV10-3 | CAISAGGPLNEKLFF
TRBV25-1 | CASSELAGGSGETQYF
TRBV11-2 | CASSLIRSSGRAASNEQFF
TRBV12-3/TRBV12-4 | CASSFRASTDTQYF
TRBV15 | CATSRLGLAGSDEQFF
TRBV15 | CATSRDPGGGYEQYF
TRBV19 | CASKVGETQYF
TRBV5-1 | CASSLGPLVQETQYF
TRBV30 | CAWSLDYLSYNEQFF
TRBV7-6 | CASSLAASESSYEQYF
TRBV27 | CASSFTGTGGYEQYF
TRBV7-8 | CASSLEGGLQETQYF
TRBV18 | CASSPLTGPSSGNTIYF
TRBV28 | CASSLPGQGSSTNEKLFF
TRBV20-1 | CSASLFQPTGRAGEAFF
TRBV27 | CASSSKREGKNEQFF
TRBV3-1 | CASSQGPSGSTDTQYF
TRBV7-8 | CASSLRGEELFF
TRBV7-8 | CASSYWGAENYGYTF
TRBV10-2 | CASSQEGGWNLDTQYF
TRBV4-1 | CASSQAGRGQPQHF
TRBV6-1 | CASSRDRVYYEQYF
TRBV29-1 | CHPGDGGYTF
TRBV20-1 | CSARDRGSDSPLHF
TRBV29-1 | CSVEEGQEGEQYF